This is a list of T cell receptor beta chains from one sample in a study of blood T cells in healthy people across ages. Via MiXCR, TCRdb re-called the 5' RACE reads, giving one row per CDR3 protein. The data show a few hundred thousand distinct CDR3 sequences, with roughly a quarter seen just once and over 3.5% held by the top ten. This sample was also put to use in a study of T cells of mothers and their children.

The sequenced sample was blood. These receptors were taken from a boy between 2 and 10 years old in good health. The CDR3 runs from the conserved cysteine through the conserved F or W. D genes are given only for firm matches. Only part of the rows carry a size: once, few, many, or a class if the clone is expanded.

.,few,TRBJ1-2,TRBV29-1,TGCAGCGGTGGGGAAAGAGGGAACTATGGCTACACCTTC,CSGGERGNYGYTF
.,few,TRBJ2-5,TRBV7-3,TGTGCCAGCAGCCCCGGAGCCCCCGGTCCCCAGTACTTC,CASSPGAPGPQYF
.,few,TRBJ2-2,TRBV20-1,TGCAGTGCTAGAAAGGTGACAGGATCCGGGGAGCTGTTTTTT,CSARKVTGSGELFF
TRBD2,few,TRBJ2-1,TRBV11-1,TGTGCCAGCAGCTTATTGCTAGCGGGGGGGCGCAATGAGCAGTTCTTC,CASSLLLAGGRNEQFF
TRBD1,.,TRBJ1-4,TRBV2,TGTGCCAGCAGCGGCAGGGGGGCGGATGAAAAACTGTTTTTT,CASSGRGADEKLFF
TRBD1,.,TRBJ2-5,TRBV20-1,TGCAGTGCTAGTTTTGGGACAGTTGTCCCAGAGACCCAGTACTTC,CSASFGTVVPETQYF
.,few,TRBJ2-7,TRBV24-1,TGTGCCACCAGTGATTCCTTGGACACTCGGAGCTCCTACGAGCAGTACTTC,CATSDSLDTRSSYEQYF
.,.,TRBJ1-6,TRBV20-1,TGCAGTGCGCCTGACCTGAAGGATCGGGATTCACCCCTCCACTTT,CSAPDLKDRDSPLHF
.,few,TRBJ2-3,TRBV7-6,TGTGCCAGCAGCTTAGAAAGGGGGGCAGATACGCAGTATTTT,CASSLERGADTQYF
.,.,TRBJ2-3,TRBV3-1,TGTGCCAGCAGCCAAGGGAACAGGGCTGATACGCAGTATTTT,CASSQGNRADTQYF
TRBD2,few,TRBJ2-1,TRBV12-3/TRBV12-4,TGTGCCAGCAGTGGACTAGCAGACAATGAGCAGTTCTTC,CASSGLADNEQFF
.,.,TRBJ1-1,TRBV3-1,TGTGCCAGCAGCCCGTCACAGACCATGAACACTGAAGCTTTCTTT,CASSPSQTMNTEAFF
.,.,TRBJ2-7,TRBV4-3,TGCGCCAGCAGCCACAGGGTGGGGACCTACGAGCAGTACTTC,CASSHRVGTYEQYF
.,.,TRBJ2-1,TRBV11-2,TGTGCCAGCAGCTTGCCGGCAGCCGCGGACAATGAGCAGTTCTTC,CASSLPAAADNEQFF
.,few,TRBJ1-6,TRBV5-1,TGCGCCAGCAGCTTGGAGTCAGCGGGGCCACCCCTCCACTTT,CASSLESAGPPLHF
.,.,TRBJ1-4,TRBV12-5,TGTGCTAGTGGTTTGGATAATCTCATCCAGAGTTATGAAAAACTGTTTTTT,CASGLDNLIQSYEKLFF
TRBD1,.,TRBJ2-7,TRBV7-2,TGTGCCAGCAGCACGGACAGGGGGAATGCCTACGAGCAGTACTTC,CASSTDRGNAYEQYF
.,.,TRBJ2-2,TRBV27,TGTGCCAGCAGCCCACCGGGCCCCGTTCGGGACCGGTTTGGCGGGGAGCTGTTTTTT,CASSPPGPVRDRFGGELFF
.,few,TRBJ2-5,TRBV5-1,TGCGCCAGCAGCTTGGTGGACAACCAAGAGACCCAGTACTTC,CASSLVDNQETQYF
.,.,TRBJ1-6,TRBV10-3,TGTGCCATCGGTGAGTCGCCCTTCAATTCACCCCTCCACTTT,CAIGESPFNSPLHF
TRBD1,.,TRBJ2-7,TRBV27,TGTGCCAGCAGTTTGTCGGGACAGGCTAGCTACGAGCAGTACTTC,CASSLSGQASYEQYF
TRBD2,.,TRBJ2-1,TRBV15,TGTGCCACCAGCAGAGGTCTTGGGGGGCTAGCGGGAGCCTCCTACAATGAGCAGTTCTTC,CATSRGLGGLAGASYNEQFF
.,few,TRBJ2-7,TRBV27,TGTGCCAGCAGTTTTGTTGGTAACGAGCAGTACTTC,CASSFVGNEQYF
.,many,TRBJ2-5,TRBV7-2,TGTGCCAGCAGCCGTCAACACACAAAACAAGAGACCCAGTACTTC,CASSRQHTKQETQYF
.,.,TRBJ1-2,TRBV21-1,TGTGCCAGCAGCAAAGGGGCCGGGACAGGGGATGGCTACACCTTC,CASSKGAGTGDGYTF
.,.,TRBJ2-7,TRBV4-3,TGCGCCAGCAGCCAAGATCTAGGCGGGCGCTACGAGCAGTACTTC,CASSQDLGGRYEQYF
TRBD1,few,TRBJ2-4,TRBV3-1,TGTGCCAGCAGCCAAGTCGGGACAGTACAAGCCAAAAACATTCAGTACTTC,CASSQVGTVQAKNIQYF
TRBD2,.,TRBJ2-7,TRBV20-1,TGCAGTGCTAGAGATCCCGTAGCGGGAAGGACCACCGAGCAGTACTTC,CSARDPVAGRTTEQYF